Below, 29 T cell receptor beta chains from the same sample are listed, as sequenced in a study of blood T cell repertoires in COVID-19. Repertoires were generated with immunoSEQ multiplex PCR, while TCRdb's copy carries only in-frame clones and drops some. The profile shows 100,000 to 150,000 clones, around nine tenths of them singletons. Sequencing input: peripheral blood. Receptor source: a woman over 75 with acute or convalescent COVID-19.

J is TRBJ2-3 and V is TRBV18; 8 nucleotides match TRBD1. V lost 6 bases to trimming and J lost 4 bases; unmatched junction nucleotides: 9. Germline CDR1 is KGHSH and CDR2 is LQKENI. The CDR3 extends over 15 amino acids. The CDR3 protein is CASSGAGGGPDTQYF. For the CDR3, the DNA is TGTGCCAGCTCGGGGGCAGGGGGCGGGCCAGATACGCAGTATTTT.

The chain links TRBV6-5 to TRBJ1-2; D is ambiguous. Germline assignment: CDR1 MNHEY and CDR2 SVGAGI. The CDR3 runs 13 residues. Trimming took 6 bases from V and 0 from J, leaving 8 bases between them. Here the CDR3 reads CASRESANYGYTF. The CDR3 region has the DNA TGTGCCAGCAGGGAGTCAGCTAACTATGGCTACACCTTC.

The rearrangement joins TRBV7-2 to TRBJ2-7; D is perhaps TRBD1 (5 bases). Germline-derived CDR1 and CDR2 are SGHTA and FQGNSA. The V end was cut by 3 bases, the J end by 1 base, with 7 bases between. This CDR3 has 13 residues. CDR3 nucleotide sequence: TGTGCCAGCAGCTTCAGACAGTCCTACGAGCAGTACTTC. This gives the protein CASSFRQSYEQYF.

The CDR3, as DNA: TGTGCCAGCAGACAGAGTAGCGGGAGAGAGACCCAGTACTTC. Protein sequence: CASRQSSGRETQYF. The rearrangement uses TRBV6-5 and TRBJ2-5; 9 positions match TRBD2. The length of the CDR3 is 14 residues. The ends lost 6 bases at V and 4 bases at J; junction bases unmatched: 6. Germline assignment: CDR1 MNHEY and CDR2 SVGAGI.

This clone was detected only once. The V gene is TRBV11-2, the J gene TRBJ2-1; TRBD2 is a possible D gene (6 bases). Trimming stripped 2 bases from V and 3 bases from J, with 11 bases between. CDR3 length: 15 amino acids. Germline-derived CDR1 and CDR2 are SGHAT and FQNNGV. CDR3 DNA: TGTGCCAGCAGCTTACAACGGGAGAGCTACAATGAGCAGTTCTTC. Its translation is CASSLQRESYNEQFF.

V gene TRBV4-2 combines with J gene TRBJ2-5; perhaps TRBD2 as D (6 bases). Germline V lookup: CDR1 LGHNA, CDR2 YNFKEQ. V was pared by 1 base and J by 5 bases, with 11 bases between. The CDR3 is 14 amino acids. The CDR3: CASSQVEEGETQYF. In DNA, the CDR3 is TGTGCCAGCAGCCAAGTGGAGGAGGGGGAGACCCAGTACTTC.

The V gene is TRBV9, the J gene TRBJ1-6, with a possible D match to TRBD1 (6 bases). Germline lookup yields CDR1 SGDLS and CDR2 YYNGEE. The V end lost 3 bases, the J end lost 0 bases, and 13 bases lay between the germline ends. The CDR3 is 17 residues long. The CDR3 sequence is CASSGAGASSYNSPLHF. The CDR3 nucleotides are TGTGCCAGCAGCGGGGCAGGGGCCAGCTCCTATAATTCACCCCTCCACTTT.

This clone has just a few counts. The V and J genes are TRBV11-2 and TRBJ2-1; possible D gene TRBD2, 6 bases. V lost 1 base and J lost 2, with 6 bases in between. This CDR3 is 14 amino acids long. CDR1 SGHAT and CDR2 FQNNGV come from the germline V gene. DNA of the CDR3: TGTGCCAGCAGCTTAGCGGGGGCCTACAATGAGCAGTTCTTC. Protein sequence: CASSLAGAYNEQFF.

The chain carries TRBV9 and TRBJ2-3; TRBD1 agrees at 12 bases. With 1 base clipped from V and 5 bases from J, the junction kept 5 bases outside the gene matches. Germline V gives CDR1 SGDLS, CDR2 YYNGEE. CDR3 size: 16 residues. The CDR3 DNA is TGTGCCAGCAGCGTAATGGGACAGGGGGCTTTAGATACGCAGTATTTT. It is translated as CASSVMGQGALDTQYF. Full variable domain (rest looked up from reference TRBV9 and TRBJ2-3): DSGVTQTPKHLITATGQRVTLRCSPRSGDLSVYWYQQSLDQGLQFLIQYYNGEERAKGNILERFSAQQFPDLHSELNLSSLELGDSALYFCASSVMGQGALDTQYFGPGTRLTVL.

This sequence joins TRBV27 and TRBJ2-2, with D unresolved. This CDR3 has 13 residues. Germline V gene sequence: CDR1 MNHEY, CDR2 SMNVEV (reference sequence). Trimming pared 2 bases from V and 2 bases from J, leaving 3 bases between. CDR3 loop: CASSLLNTGELFF. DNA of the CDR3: TGTGCCAGCAGTTTACTAAACACCGGGGAGCTGTTTTTT.

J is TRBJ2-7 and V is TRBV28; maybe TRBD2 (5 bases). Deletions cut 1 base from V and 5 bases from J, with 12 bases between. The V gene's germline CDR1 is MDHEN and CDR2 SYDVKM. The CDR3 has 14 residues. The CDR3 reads CASSLLPGIHEQYF. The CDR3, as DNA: TGTGCCAGCAGTTTATTACCGGGAATCCACGAGCAGTACTTC. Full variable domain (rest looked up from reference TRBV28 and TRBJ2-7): DVKVTQSSRYLVKRTGEKVFLECVQDMDHENMFWYRQDPGLGLRLIYFSYDVKMKEKGDIPEGYSVSREKKERFSLILESASTNQTSMYLCASSLLPGIHEQYFGPGTRLTVT.

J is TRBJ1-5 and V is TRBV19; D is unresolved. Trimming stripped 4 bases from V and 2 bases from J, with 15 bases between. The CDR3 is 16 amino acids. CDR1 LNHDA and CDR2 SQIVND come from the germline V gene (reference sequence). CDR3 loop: CASSTTWVAGNQPQHF. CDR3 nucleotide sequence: TGTGCCAGTAGTACCACCTGGGTGGCGGGCAATCAGCCCCAGCATTTT. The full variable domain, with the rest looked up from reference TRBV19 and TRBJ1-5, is DGGITQSPKYLFRKEGQNVTLSCEQNLNHDAMYWYRQDPGQGLRLIYYSQIVNDFQKGDIAEGYSVSREKKESFPLTVTSAQKNPTAFYLCASSTTWVAGNQPQHFGDGTRLSIL.

This chain's CDR3 is CASSRDSRNTEAFF. The CDR3 nucleotides are TGTGCCAGCAGCAGAGACAGCCGGAACACTGAAGCTTTCTTT. J is TRBJ1-1 and V is TRBV7-9, with a tentative D call TRBD1 (5 bases). The CDR3 extends over 14 amino acids. Germline V lookup: CDR1 SEHNR, CDR2 FQNEAQ (reference sequence). Between the trimmed V and J ends, which lost 5 bases and 1 base, there was a span of 11 bases.

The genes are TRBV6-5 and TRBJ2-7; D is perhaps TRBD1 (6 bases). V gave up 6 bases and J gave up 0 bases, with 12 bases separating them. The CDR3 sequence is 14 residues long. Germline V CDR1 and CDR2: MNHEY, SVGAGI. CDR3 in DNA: TGTGCCAGCAGGAGGGGGATTAGCTCCTACGAGCAGTACTTC. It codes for CASRRGISSYEQYF.

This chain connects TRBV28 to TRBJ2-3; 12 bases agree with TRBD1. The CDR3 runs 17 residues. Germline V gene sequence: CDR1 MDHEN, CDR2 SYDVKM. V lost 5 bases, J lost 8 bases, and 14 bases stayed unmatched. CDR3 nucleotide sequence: TGTGCCAGCAGTATCCCCGGGCCGGGACAGGGGGCGGCTACGCAGTATTTT. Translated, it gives CASSIPGPGQGAATQYF.

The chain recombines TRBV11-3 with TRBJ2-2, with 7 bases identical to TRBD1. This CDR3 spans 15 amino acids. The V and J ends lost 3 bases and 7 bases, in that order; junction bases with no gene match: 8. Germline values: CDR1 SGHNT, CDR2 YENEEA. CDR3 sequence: CASSFGDSNSGELFF. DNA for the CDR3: TGTGCCAGCAGCTTCGGGGACAGTAATAGCGGGGAGCTGTTTTTT.

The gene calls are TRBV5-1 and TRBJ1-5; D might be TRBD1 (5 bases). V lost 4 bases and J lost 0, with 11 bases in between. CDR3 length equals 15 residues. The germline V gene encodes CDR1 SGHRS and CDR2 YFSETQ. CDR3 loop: CASSAGHNSNQPQHF. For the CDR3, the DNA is TGCGCCAGCAGCGCCGGACATAATAGCAATCAGCCCCAGCATTTT.

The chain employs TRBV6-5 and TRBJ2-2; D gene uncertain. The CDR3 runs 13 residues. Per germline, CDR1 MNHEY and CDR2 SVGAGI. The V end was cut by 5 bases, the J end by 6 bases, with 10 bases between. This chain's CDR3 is CASSPSSPGELFF. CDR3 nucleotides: TGTGCCAGCAGTCCCTCTAGTCCCGGGGAGCTGTTTTTT.

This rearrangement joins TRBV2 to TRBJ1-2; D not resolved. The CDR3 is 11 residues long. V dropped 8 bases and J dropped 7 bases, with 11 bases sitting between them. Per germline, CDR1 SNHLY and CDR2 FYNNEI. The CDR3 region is CASGIRGGYTF. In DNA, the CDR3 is TGTGCCAGCGGGATTCGGGGTGGCTACACCTTC. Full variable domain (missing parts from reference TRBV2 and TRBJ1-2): EPEVTQTPSHQVTQMGQEVILRCVPISNHLYFYWYRQILGQKVEFLVSFYNNEISEKSEIFDDQFSVERPDGSNFTLKIRSTKLEDSAMYFCASGIRGGYTFGSGTRLTVV.

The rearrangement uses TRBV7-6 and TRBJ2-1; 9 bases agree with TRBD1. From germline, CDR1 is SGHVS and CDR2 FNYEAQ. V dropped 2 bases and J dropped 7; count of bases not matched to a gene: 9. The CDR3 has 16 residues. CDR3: CASSLPAGTGWNEQFF. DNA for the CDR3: TGTGCCAGCAGCTTACCCGCCGGGACAGGGTGGAATGAGCAGTTCTTC.

As DNA, the CDR3 is TGCGCCAGCAGCTTGGACAGGGGATACGGGGGCTACACCTTC. Amino acid sequence: CASSLDRGYGGYTF. The rearrangement links TRBV5-1 to TRBJ1-2, with 7 positions matching TRBD1. Germline values: CDR1 SGHRS, CDR2 YFSETQ. This CDR3 has 14 amino acids. V gave up 0 bases and J gave up 8 bases; unmatched junction bases: 7.

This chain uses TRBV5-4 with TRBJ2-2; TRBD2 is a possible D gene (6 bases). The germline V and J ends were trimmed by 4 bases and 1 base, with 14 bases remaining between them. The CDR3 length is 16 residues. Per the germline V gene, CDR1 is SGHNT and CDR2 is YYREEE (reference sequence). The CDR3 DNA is TGTGCCAGCAGCCCCAGTTTTAGCGGGAACACCGGGGAGCTGTTTTTT. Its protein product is CASSPSFSGNTGELFF.

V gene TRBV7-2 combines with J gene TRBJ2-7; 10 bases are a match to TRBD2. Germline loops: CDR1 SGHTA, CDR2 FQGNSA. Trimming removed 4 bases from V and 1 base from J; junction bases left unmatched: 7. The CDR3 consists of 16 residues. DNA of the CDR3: TGTGCCAGCAGCTCCCGGACTAGCGGCCGGTCCTACGAGCAGTACTTC. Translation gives CASSSRTSGRSYEQYF.

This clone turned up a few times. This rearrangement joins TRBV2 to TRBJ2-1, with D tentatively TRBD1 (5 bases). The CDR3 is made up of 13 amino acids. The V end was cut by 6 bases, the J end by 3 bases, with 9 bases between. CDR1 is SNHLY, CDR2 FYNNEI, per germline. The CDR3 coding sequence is TGTGCCAGCAGGGGTGACAGCTACAATGAGCAGTTCTTC. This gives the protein CASRGDSYNEQFF.

The CDR3 reads CASSYTGLSYEQYF. CDR3 in DNA: TGTGCCAGCAGTTATACAGGGTTATCCTACGAGCAGTACTTC. The chain has TRBV2 and TRBJ2-7; the D gene is possibly TRBD1 (6 bases). Germline-derived CDR1 and CDR2 are SNHLY and FYNNEI. The CDR3 totals 14 residues. V gave up 5 bases and J gave up 1 base, with 12 bases separating them.

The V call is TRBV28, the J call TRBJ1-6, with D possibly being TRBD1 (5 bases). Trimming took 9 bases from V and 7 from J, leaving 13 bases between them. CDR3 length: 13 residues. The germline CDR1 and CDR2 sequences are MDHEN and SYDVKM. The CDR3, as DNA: TGTGCCAGTTACAGGAGATTAAATTCACCCCTCCACTTT. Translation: CASYRRLNSPLHF.

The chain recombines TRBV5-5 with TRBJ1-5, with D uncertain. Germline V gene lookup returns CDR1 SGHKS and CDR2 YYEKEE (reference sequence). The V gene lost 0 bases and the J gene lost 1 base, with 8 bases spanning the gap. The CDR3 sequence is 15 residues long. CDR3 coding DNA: TGTGCCAGCAGCTTGGACAGCACCAGCAATCAGCCCCAGCATTTT. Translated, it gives CASSLDSTSNQPQHF.

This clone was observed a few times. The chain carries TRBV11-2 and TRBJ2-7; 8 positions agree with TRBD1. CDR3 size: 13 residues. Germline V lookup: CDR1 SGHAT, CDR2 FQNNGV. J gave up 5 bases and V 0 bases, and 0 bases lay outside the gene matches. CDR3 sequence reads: CASSLDRGHEQYF. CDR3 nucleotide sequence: TGTGCCAGCAGCTTAGACAGGGGGCACGAGCAGTACTTC.

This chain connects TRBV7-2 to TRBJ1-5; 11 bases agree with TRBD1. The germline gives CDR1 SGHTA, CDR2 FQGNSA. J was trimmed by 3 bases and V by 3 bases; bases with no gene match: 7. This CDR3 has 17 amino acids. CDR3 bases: TGTGCCAGCAGCTTCGGAGGGACAGGGGGATTCAATCAGCCCCAGCATTTT. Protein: CASSFGGTGGFNQPQHF. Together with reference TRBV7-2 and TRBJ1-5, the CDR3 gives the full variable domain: GAGVSQSPSNKVTEKGKDVELRCDPISGHTALYWYRQSLGQGLEFLIYFQGNSAPDKSGLPSDRFSAERTGGSVSTLTIQRTQQEDSAVYLCASSFGGTGGFNQPQHFGDGTRLSIL.